The T cell receptor (beta chain) under discussion was sequenced for a study of cytomegalovirus exposure and HLA in healthy donors. Broader study findings: TCR beta sequences reportedly predicted most subjects' HLA-A and HLA-B alleles accurately. Most CMV-associated TCR beta chains were later found to appear HLA-restricted. A few V segments could not be told apart, such as TRBV6-2 and TRBV6-3, and were left out.

With respect to this clone: Its antigen is unknown.

This CDR3 region has 13 residues. The ends were cut back, 1 base at V and 6 bases at J, with 7 bases in the middle. Germline V lookup: CDR1 MNHNY, CDR2 SVGAGI (reference sequence). Primers: 60 Vbeta forward and 13 Jbeta reverse. The authors' processing: Roughly 11 million of the 75 million to 95 million unique TCR beta chains counted in a later analysis were shared. Produced via immunoSEQ multiplex PCR; TCRdb's table is partial and in-frame only. V and J calls and clone size are copied from that table; D and trimming were computed from the DNA. The table shows some 180,000 clones, with around 70% occurring only once.

This clonotype was sampled from a male donor in good health and CMV-seronegative. Sequencing input: PBMCs. The chain recombines TRBV6-6 with TRBJ2-1; possibly TRBD2 for D (6 bases). CDR3 residues: CASSYLTSNEQFF. In nucleotides, the CDR3 is TGTGCCAGCAGTTACTTGACTAGCAATGAGCAGTTCTTC.